This is a list of T cell receptor beta chains from one sample in a study of CD8 T cell repertoires and HIV-1 epitope variants. TCRdb's copy holds only in-frame clones and misses some; the assay was immunoSEQ multiplex PCR. The sample consists of tens of thousands of clones, 74% of them appearing once. Input material: uncultured baseline CD8+ T cells from peripheral blood mononuclear cells (PBMCs). The receptor set was obtained from a male donor with HIV. Both conserved end residues are part of each CDR3. A D gene is named only where the DNA matches it firmly. Expanded clones get a size class; other rows say once, few or many, or leave the size out.

CASSFGGGAGETQYF,TGTGCCAGCAGCTTTGGAGGGGGGGCAGGAGAGACCCAGTACTTC,TRBV5-4,.,TRBJ2-5,once
CASTTPSRNNEQFF,TGTGCCAGCACCACTCCTAGCCGTAACAATGAGCAGTTCTTC,TRBV2,.,TRBJ2-1,.
CASSWDFQETQYF,TGCGCCAGCAGCTGGGACTTCCAAGAGACCCAGTACTTC,TRBV5-1,.,TRBJ2-5,.
CASSIRTSHHNEQFF,TGTGCCAGTAGTATCAGGACTAGCCACCACAATGAGCAGTTCTTC,TRBV19,TRBD2,TRBJ2-1,once
CASSPGLGLGTQYF,TGCGCCAGCAGCCCTGGACTTGGGTTAGGCACCCAGTACTTC,TRBV4-1,.,TRBJ2-5,.
CASTRGDRDIYEQYF,TGTGCCAGCACCCGGGGGGACAGGGACATATACGAGCAGTACTTC,TRBV7-9,TRBD1,TRBJ2-7,few
CASSSVVNGTYEQYF,TGTGCCAGCAGCTCAGTTGTGAACGGCACCTACGAGCAGTACTTC,TRBV7-8,.,TRBJ2-7,.
CASRKREGWNEQFF,TGTGCCAGCAGGAAAAGGGAGGGGTGGAATGAGCAGTTCTTC,TRBV7-6,TRBD2,TRBJ2-1,.
CASSPRGWTNTGELFF,TGTGCCAGCAGCCCCCGAGGTTGGACGAACACCGGGGAGCTGTTTTTT,TRBV7-2,.,TRBJ2-2,.
CASSFASGSYEQYF,TGTGCCAGTAGTTTTGCGAGCGGGAGTTACGAGCAGTACTTC,TRBV19,TRBD2,TRBJ2-7,.
CASSLEDRYYGYTF,TGCGCCAGCAGCTTGGAGGACAGATACTATGGCTACACCTTC,TRBV5-1,.,TRBJ1-2,.
CASSQVQGESQHF,TGCGCCAGCAGCCAAGTTCAGGGGGAGTCCCAGCATTTT,TRBV4-3,TRBD1,TRBJ1-5,few
CASSPRSISGNTIYF,TGTGCCAGCAGCCCTCGGAGTATCTCTGGAAACACCATATATTTT,TRBV6-5,.,TRBJ1-3,.
CASSISGAEQYF,TGTGCCAGTAGTATATCCGGGGCCGAGCAGTACTTC,TRBV19,.,TRBJ2-7,.
CASSFWGQNAGQETQYF,TGCGCCAGCAGCTTTTGGGGACAGAATGCCGGACAAGAGACCCAGTACTTC,TRBV5-1,TRBD1,TRBJ2-5,.
CASSLVVAGSQGTQYF,TGCGCCAGCAGCTTGGTGGTAGCGGGGAGTCAGGGGACCCAGTACTTC,TRBV5-1,TRBD2,TRBJ2-5,.
CASSFTGGREKLFF,TGTGCCAGCAGTTTCACAGGGGGCCGGGAAAAACTGTTTTTT,TRBV6-5,TRBD1,TRBJ1-4,.
CASSSTYEQYF,TGTGCCAGCAGTTCGACCTACGAGCAGTACTTC,TRBV27,.,TRBJ2-7,few
CASTHSQGAHSPLHF,TGTGCCAGCACCCATTCCCAGGGGGCCCATTCACCCCTCCACTTT,TRBV28,TRBD1,TRBJ1-6,.
CASSDQGTYEQYF,TGTGCCAGCAGCGACCAGGGGACCTACGAGCAGTACTTC,TRBV27,.,TRBJ2-7,.
CASSSGTGDEQYF,TGTGCCAGCAGCTCCGGGACGGGGGACGAGCAGTACTTC,TRBV7-8,.,TRBJ2-7,many
CASSEVDRGNSPLHF,TGTGCCAGCAGTGAAGTCGACAGGGGTAATTCACCCCTCCACTTT,TRBV6-1,TRBD1,TRBJ1-6,.
CASSRRLAGGGQFF,TGTGCCAGCAGCCGTAGACTAGCGGGCGGGGGGCAGTTCTTC,TRBV5-5,TRBD2,TRBJ2-1,.
CASSLVRADTQYF,TGTGCTAGCAGCTTAGTCAGGGCAGATACGCAGTATTTT,TRBV7-7,.,TRBJ2-3,.
CAWGQGVAYEQYF,TGTGCCTGGGGACAGGGGGTTGCCTACGAGCAGTACTTC,TRBV30,TRBD1,TRBJ2-7,.
CASSYVGQGNEQYF,TGTGCCAGCAGTTACGTGGGACAGGGGAACGAGCAGTACTTC,TRBV6-5,TRBD1,TRBJ2-7,.
CASSELGGANEKLFF,TGCGCCAGCAGTGAGTTAGGAGGGGCTAATGAAAAACTGTTTTTT,TRBV10-2,.,TRBJ1-4,.
CATSRDPLAGSSQYF,TGTGCCACCAGCAGAGACCCGCTAGCGGGGAGTTCCCAGTACTTC,TRBV15,TRBD2,TRBJ2-5,.
CASSITGFRGNQPQHF,TGTGCCAGTAGTATAACCGGGTTTCGGGGCAATCAGCCCCAGCATTTT,TRBV19,.,TRBJ1-5,.
CASSLGKLAEETQYF,TGCGCCAGCAGCTTGGGAAAACTAGCGGAGGAGACCCAGTACTTC,TRBV5-1,TRBD2,TRBJ2-5,.
CAGRRDTVSYEQYF,TGTGCCGGGAGGAGAGACACGGTCTCCTACGAGCAGTACTTC,TRBV30,.,TRBJ2-7,.
CASSFWGQLETQYF,TGCGCCAGCAGCTTCTGGGGACAGCTAGAGACCCAGTACTTC,TRBV5-1,TRBD1,TRBJ2-5,.
CASSLPGGVKDYTF,TGTGCCAGCAGTTTACCGGGAGGGGTGAAGGACTACACCTTC,TRBV28,.,TRBJ1-2,.
CASSLGLLLGEKLFF,TGCGCCAGCAGCTTGGGTCTCCTCCTGGGGGAAAAACTGTTTTTT,TRBV5-1,.,TRBJ1-4,.
CAWSSGVGGTF,TGTGCCTGGAGTAGCGGGGTCGGGGGTACCTTC,TRBV30,.,TRBJ1-2,.
CASSSPGNEREQFF,TGTGCCAGCAGCAGCCCCGGGAACGAACGCGAGCAGTTCTTC,TRBV9,.,TRBJ2-1,few
CASTTGVSGQPQHF,TGTGCCAGTACTACGGGGGTGTCTGGTCAGCCCCAGCATTTT,TRBV19,.,TRBJ1-5,.
CASSLVPGNQPQHF,TGTGCCAGCAGCTTAGTCCCGGGAAATCAGCCCCAGCATTTT,TRBV7-8,.,TRBJ1-5,.
CASSLNGGRNTEAFF,TGTGCCAGCAGTTTAAACGGGGGGAGAAACACTGAAGCTTTCTTT,TRBV28,.,TRBJ1-1,.
CASSSGQGDQPQHF,TGCGCCAGCAGCTCTGGACAGGGCGATCAGCCCCAGCATTTT,TRBV5-1,TRBD1,TRBJ1-5,few
CASSTRGGNTEAFF,TGTGCCAGCAGCACCCGCGGGGGGAACACTGAAGCTTTCTTT,TRBV7-9,.,TRBJ1-1,.
CASSYSQGADQPQHF,TGTGCCAGCAGTTACAGCCAGGGCGCGGATCAGCCCCAGCATTTT,TRBV6-5,.,TRBJ1-5,.
CASSGVLAATDTQYF,TGTGCCAGCAGTGGAGTCCTAGCGGCCACAGATACGCAGTATTTT,TRBV6-1,TRBD2,TRBJ2-3,.
CASSFVVMTNTGELFF,TGTGCCAGCAGCTTCGTAGTCATGACGAACACCGGGGAGCTGTTTTTT,TRBV11-2,.,TRBJ2-2,.